This entry features one TCR beta chain sequence. Its specific antigen is unknown. No much larger clone is present one base from it, and per-base qualities are unavailable. This sample is drawn from a study of lymphopenia after photon versus proton radiotherapy (dated by TCRdb to about 2019). With respect to the entire study: In patients with gastrointestinal tumors who developed high-grade lymphopenia, the study compared the immunological effects of photon radiation therapy with those of proton radiation therapy. The cohort comprised 20 patients with gastrointestinal tumors who received either photon or proton therapy and then developed lymphopenia. The goal of the study was to characterize the differences between the two radiation modalities in how they affect the immune system.

The library was made by the immunoSEQ multiplex PCR assay. T cell repertoires were profiled by deep sequencing of rearranged TCR beta loci, alongside multiparametric flow cytometry. TCRdb carries this immuneACCESS record with in-frame sequences only. Its versions omit some clonotypes, under half of them owing to an unresolved V gene in the studies checked, with the rest unexplained. For this sample the table gives about 19,000 clones, of which about 90% were detected only once. Around 6.5% of the sample lies in the top ten. General conclusions and limits of the study: During treatment, patients who received proton therapy stayed relatively stable, whereas patients who received photon therapy lost naive T cells and TCR diversity and gained effector/memory populations. The authors looked at the survival association only in patients who died, and they framed better survival with proton therapy as a possibility rather than a demonstrated result. After the lymphocyte count nadir, oligoclonal expansion, especially of CD8+ Temra cells, was observed in photon-treated repertoires, and the drop in diversity was driven by this expansion. Across the cohort, among patients who died, a greater drop in TCR diversity after the nadir was inversely correlated with overall survival time.

Sequenced material: peripheral blood, taken from a patient treated with photon-based radiotherapy. The origin of this receptor is a man in his 60s with pancreatic cancer.

The sequenced DNA is TGTGCCAGCAGCCCCGGTGGGGGGGGGCTGGAGACCCAGTACTTC. Its coded protein is CASSPGGGGLETQYF. The sequence is built from TRBV7-2 and TRBJ2-5, with a tentative D gene TRBD2 over 7 matching bases. The CDR3 contains 15 residues, cysteine and phenylalanine counted. The kept DNA is CDR3 alone, 45 bases in frame from the first base. CDR1 SGHTA and CDR2 FQGNSA are derived from the germline V gene. Trimming at the junction amounts to 5 bases on V and 5 bases on J, and the germline ends lie 18 bases apart. Outside the CDR3, residues come from the reference TRBV7-2 and TRBJ2-5 proteins, so the full variable domain is: GAGVSQSPSNKVTEKGKDVELRCDPISGHTALYWYRQSLGQGLEFLIYFQGNSAPDKSGLPSDRFSAERTGGSVSTLTIQRTQQEDSAVYLCASSPGGGGLETQYFGPGTRLLVL.